The 22 T cell receptor beta chains reported below all come from one sample, sequenced in a study of shared clonotypes between healthy human individuals. Profiling relied on immunoSEQ multiplex PCR, and the TCRdb table lists in-frame clones only, not all of them. The profile shows 2,100,000 or so clones, almost 96% of them singletons. Sequenced sample: naive CD4+ T cells sorted from blood. Documented subset: CD45RA+ positively selected. The receptors here all came from a man aged 18 to 29 in good health.

This rearrangement joins TRBV28 to TRBJ2-7; no reliable D call. Germline V gives CDR1 MDHEN, CDR2 SYDVKM. The CDR3 length is 14 residues. With 1 base removed from V and 3 bases from J, the gap between germline ends came to 10 bases. CDR3 protein: CASSLYSSGYEQYF. The CDR3 DNA is TGTGCCAGCAGTTTATACTCTTCGGGCTACGAGCAGTACTTC.

V usage is TRBV5-1 and J usage is TRBJ1-2, with no clear D. The CDR3 has 14 residues. Germline lookup yields CDR1 SGHRS and CDR2 YFSETQ. Trimming took off 1 base at V and 7 bases at J, with 14 bases between the two ends. CDR3 residues: CASSLKQPSSGYTF. CDR3 nucleotide sequence: TGCGCCAGCAGCTTGAAACAGCCCTCAAGTGGCTACACCTTC. Drawing the rest from reference TRBV5-1 and TRBJ1-2, the complete variable domain is KAGVTQTPRYLIKTRGQQVTLSCSPISGHRSVSWYQQTPGQGLQFLFEYFSETQRNKGNFPGRFSGRQFSNSRSEMNVSTLELGDSALYLCASSLKQPSSGYTFGSGTRLTVV.

The chain is built from TRBV2 and TRBJ1-6; a weak D match, TRBD1 (5 bases). Germline assignment: CDR1 SNHLY and CDR2 FYNNEI. The CDR3 covers 14 residues. V was cut by 4 bases and J by 8 bases, with 12 bases left in between. The CDR3 DNA is TGTGCCAGCAGTGTAGGGGCTAGGGATTCACCCCTCCACTTT. Translation: CASSVGARDSPLHF. The full variable domain, in which reference TRBV2 and TRBJ1-6 provide the parts outside the CDR3, is EPEVTQTPSHQVTQMGQEVILRCVPISNHLYFYWYRQILGQKVEFLVSFYNNEISEKSEIFDDQFSVERPDGSNFTLKIRSTKLEDSAMYFCASSVGARDSPLHFGNGTRLTVT.

V gene TRBV4-1 combines with J gene TRBJ1-2; tentatively, D is TRBD1 (5 bases). This CDR3 comprises 15 residues. In germline, CDR1 is MGHRA, CDR2 YSYEKL. The V end was cut by 3 bases, the J end by 4 bases, with 15 bases between. CDR3 amino acids: CASSQMGVSGYGYTF. CDR3 nucleotides: TGCGCCAGCAGCCAGATGGGGGTGAGTGGCTATGGCTACACCTTC.

In regard to this clone: Other DNA sequences within the sample encode an identical CDR3. V is TRBV29-1 and J is TRBJ1-2; 9 positions match TRBD1. The ends lost 5 bases at V and 2 bases at J; junction bases unmatched: 6. The CDR3 sequence is 14 residues long. Germline V gene lookup returns CDR1 SQVTM and CDR2 ANQGSEA. The CDR3 is CSVPQGALNYGYTF. The CDR3, as DNA: TGCAGCGTTCCACAGGGGGCTCTGAACTATGGCTACACCTTC. The variable domain in full, with the rest retrieved from reference TRBV29-1 and TRBJ1-2, is SAVISQKPSRDICQRGTSLTIQCQVDSQVTMMFWYRQQPGQSLTLIATANQGSEATYESGFVIDKFPISRPNLTFSTLTVSNMSPEDSSIYLCSVPQGALNYGYTFGSGTRLTVV.

The V call is TRBV5-1, the J call TRBJ2-1; possible D gene TRBD2, 5 bases. This CDR3 region has 17 residues. The V gene's germline CDR1 is SGHRS and CDR2 YFSETQ. The germline V and J ends were trimmed by 4 bases and 0 bases, with 17 bases remaining between them. CDR3 loop: CASSPEAGTSSYNEQFF. The CDR3 DNA sequence: TGCGCCAGCAGCCCGGAGGCGGGTACGAGCTCCTACAATGAGCAGTTCTTC.

To note about this clone: Other DNA sequences in this sample translate to the same CDR3. The genes are TRBV18 and TRBJ2-7; 11 bases align to TRBD1. Germline V CDR1 and CDR2: KGHSH, LQKENI. J was trimmed by 6 bases and V by 3 bases; bases with no gene match: 1. The CDR3 length is 13 residues. For the CDR3, the DNA is TGTGCCAGCTCACCGGACAGGGGGCGCGAGCAGTACTTC. It yields the protein CASSPDRGREQYF.

The chain combines TRBV27 with TRBJ2-7; TRBD1 is a possible D gene (6 bases). The CDR3 sequence is 16 residues long. The germline CDR1 and CDR2 sequences are MNHEY and SMNVEV (reference sequence). The V end lost 6 bases, the J end lost 0 bases, and 18 bases lay between the germline ends. The CDR3 loop is CASSPSRTDHSYEQYF. The CDR3 DNA sequence: TGTGCCAGCAGCCCAAGTCGGACAGATCACTCCTACGAGCAGTACTTC.

The V gene is TRBV27, the J gene TRBJ1-1; D uncertain. V lost 5 bases and J 1 base, leaving 11 bases between the germline ends. This CDR3 spans 14 amino acids. CDR1 is MNHEY and CDR2 is SMNVEV in the germline V gene (reference sequence). This CDR3 reads CASSAQAKNTEAFF. The CDR3 DNA is TGTGCCAGCAGTGCCCAAGCGAAGAACACTGAAGCTTTCTTT.

The chain links TRBV18 to TRBJ1-1, with D maybe TRBD1 (5 bases). The CDR3 has 15 amino acids. V was cut by 2 bases and J by 0 bases, with 10 bases left in between. Germline values: CDR1 KGHSH, CDR2 LQKENI. CDR3 nucleotides: TGTGCCAGCTCACCAAGGGGAGGGGTGAACACTGAAGCTTTCTTT. Translated: CASSPRGGVNTEAFF.

The chain carries TRBV6-5 and TRBJ2-1; 14 bases agree with TRBD2. V shed 4 bases and J 1 base; nucleotides not matched to a gene: 0. Germline V gene data show CDR1 as MNHEY and CDR2 as SVGAGI. The CDR3 length is 16 residues. The CDR3 DNA follows: TGTGCCAGCAGTTGGACTAGCGGGGGGTCCTACAATGAGCAGTTCTTC. It translates to CASSWTSGGSYNEQFF.

The rearrangement links TRBV18 to TRBJ1-3; D not resolved. Germline CDR1 is KGHSH and CDR2 is LQKENI. V was cut by 1 base and J by 0 bases, with 7 bases left in between. The CDR3 runs 15 residues. For the CDR3, the DNA is TGTGCCAGCTCACCACAACAGACCTCTGGAAACACCATATATTTT. Translation: CASSPQQTSGNTIYF.

The chain employs TRBV5-4 and TRBJ1-1, with TRBD1 matching 8 bases. Germline CDR1 and CDR2: SGHNT and YYREEE (reference sequence). V shed 3 bases and J 1 base; nucleotides not matched to a gene: 5. The CDR3 extends over 15 amino acids. This CDR3 is CASSWGGQGNTEAFF. Here the CDR3 DNA reads TGTGCCAGCAGCTGGGGTGGACAGGGGAACACTGAAGCTTTCTTT. Variable domain in full (rest from reference TRBV5-4 and TRBJ1-1): ETGVTQSPTHLIKTRGQQVTLRCSSQSGHNTVSWYQQALGQGPQFIFQYYREEENGRGNFPPRFSGLQFPNYSSELNVNALELDDSALYLCASSWGGQGNTEAFFGQGTRLTVV.

V and J are TRBV30 and TRBJ1-5, with a tentative D call TRBD1 (5 bases). Germline assignment: CDR1 GTSNPN and CDR2 SVGIG (reference sequence). Deletions cut 4 bases from V and 7 bases from J, with 20 bases between. The CDR3 consists of 15 residues. The CDR3 loop is CAWTLGTRLGQPQHF. The CDR3 DNA is TGTGCCTGGACCCTAGGGACGAGGCTCGGGCAGCCCCAGCATTTT.

This sequence joins TRBV7-9 and TRBJ2-7; no definite D call. The CDR3 is made up of 14 amino acids. V dropped 1 base and J dropped 2 bases, with 9 bases sitting between them. CDR1 is SEHNR and CDR2 is FQNEAQ in the germline V gene (reference sequence). Written as DNA, the CDR3 is TGTGCCAGCAGCTTAGGTGGCAGCGCCTACGAGCAGTACTTC. Translated, it gives CASSLGGSAYEQYF.

The CDR3 DNA is TGTGCCAGCTCACCAATGACTAGTTATGAGCAGTTCTTC. Residues: CASSPMTSYEQFF. The rearrangement joins TRBV18 to TRBJ2-1; tentative D call: TRBD2 (6 bases). Germline CDR1 KGHSH, CDR2 LQKENI. V gave up 2 bases and J gave up 8 bases, with 10 bases separating them. The CDR3 is 13 amino acids.

The chain has TRBV4-1 and TRBJ1-5; D remains ambiguous. Germline assignment: CDR1 MGHRA and CDR2 YSYEKL. V lost 0 bases, J lost 1 base, and 10 bases lay in between. The CDR3 covers 16 residues. CDR3 sequence (DNA): TGCGCCAGCAGCCAAGAGCCGGGGTTAAGCAATCAGCCCCAGCATTTT. It yields the protein CASSQEPGLSNQPQHF.

The DNA for the CDR3 is TGTGCCAGCAGTCTTGGACTGCGTCTCAATTCACCCCTCCACTTT. This translates into CASSLGLRLNSPLHF. V and J are TRBV2 and TRBJ1-6; no clear D. CDR3 length equals 15 residues. The V and J ends lost 5 bases and 7 bases respectively, with 15 bases between them. The germline V gene has CDR1 SNHLY and CDR2 FYNNEI.

The CDR3 region is CASSLAVGGIAQPQHF. The CDR3 region has the DNA TGTGCCAGCAGCTTAGCGGTGGGGGGCATCGCTCAGCCCCAGCATTTT. The rearrangement joins TRBV7-2 to TRBJ1-5; D might be TRBD1 (6 bases). The germline gives CDR1 SGHTA, CDR2 FQGNSA. The CDR3 totals 16 residues. The V end lost 0 bases, the J end lost 6 bases, and 15 bases lay between the germline ends.

This chain connects TRBV6-5 to TRBJ2-7; 7 bases agree with TRBD2. The germline gives CDR1 MNHEY, CDR2 SVGAGI. J lost 2 bases, V lost 5 bases, and 3 bases had no gene match. This CDR3 has 13 residues. The CDR3: CASSRLAAYEQYF. DNA for the CDR3: TGTGCCAGCAGTCGGCTAGCGGCCTACGAGCAGTACTTC.

V and J are TRBV6-1 and TRBJ2-7, with a possible D match to TRBD1 (6 bases). V was trimmed by 4 bases and J by 2 bases, leaving 18 bases between them. CDR3 length: 16 amino acids. Germline CDR1 and CDR2: MNHNS and SASEGT. In DNA form, the CDR3 reads TGTGCCAGCAGTGGTTCGGGACACCCATTTACCTACGAGCAGTACTTC. Protein product: CASSGSGHPFTYEQYF.

This chain joins TRBV5-4 and TRBJ2-7, with 7 bases identical to TRBD1. Germline loops: CDR1 SGHNT, CDR2 YYREEE (reference sequence). V lost 4 bases, J lost 3 bases, and 10 bases stayed unmatched. This CDR3 spans 15 amino acids. This chain's CDR3 is CASSGPGTAYYEQYF. DNA for the CDR3: TGTGCCAGCAGCGGTCCCGGGACAGCCTACTACGAGCAGTACTTC.